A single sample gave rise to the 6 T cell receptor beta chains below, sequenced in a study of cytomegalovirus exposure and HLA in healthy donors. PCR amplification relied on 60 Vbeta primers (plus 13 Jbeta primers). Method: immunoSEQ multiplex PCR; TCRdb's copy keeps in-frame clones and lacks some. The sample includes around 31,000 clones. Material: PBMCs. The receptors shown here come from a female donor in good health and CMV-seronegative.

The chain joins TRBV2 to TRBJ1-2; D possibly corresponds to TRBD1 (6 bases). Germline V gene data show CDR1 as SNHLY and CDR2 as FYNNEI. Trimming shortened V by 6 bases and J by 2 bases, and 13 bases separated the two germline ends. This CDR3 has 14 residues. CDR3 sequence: CASRGGQTNYGYTF. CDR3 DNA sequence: TGTGCCAGCAGAGGAGGACAGACAAACTATGGCTACACCTTC.

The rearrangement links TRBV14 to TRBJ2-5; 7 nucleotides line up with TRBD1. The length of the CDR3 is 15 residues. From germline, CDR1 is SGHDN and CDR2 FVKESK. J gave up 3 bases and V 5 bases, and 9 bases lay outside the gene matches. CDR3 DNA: TGTGCCAGCAGCGCCCGACAGGGTTTAAAAGAGACCCAGTACTTC. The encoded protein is CASSARQGLKETQYF. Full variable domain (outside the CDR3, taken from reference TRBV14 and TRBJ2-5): EAGVTQFPSHSVIEKGQTVTLRCDPISGHDNLYWYRRVMGKEIKFLLHFVKESKQDESGMPNNRFLAERTGGTYSTLKVQPAELEDSGVYFCASSARQGLKETQYFGPGTRLLVL.

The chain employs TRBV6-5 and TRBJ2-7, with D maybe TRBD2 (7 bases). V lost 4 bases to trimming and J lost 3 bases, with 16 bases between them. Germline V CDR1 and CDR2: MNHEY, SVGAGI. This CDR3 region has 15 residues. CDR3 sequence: CASSFAGATDYEQYF. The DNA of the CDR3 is TGTGCCAGCAGTTTCGCGGGGGCGACGGACTACGAGCAGTACTTC.

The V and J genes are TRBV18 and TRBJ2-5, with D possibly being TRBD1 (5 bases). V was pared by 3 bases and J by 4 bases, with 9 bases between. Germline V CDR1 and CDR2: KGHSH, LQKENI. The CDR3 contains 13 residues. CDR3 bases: TGTGCCAGCTCACCCTCAGGGCTAGAGACCCAGTACTTC. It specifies CASSPSGLETQYF.

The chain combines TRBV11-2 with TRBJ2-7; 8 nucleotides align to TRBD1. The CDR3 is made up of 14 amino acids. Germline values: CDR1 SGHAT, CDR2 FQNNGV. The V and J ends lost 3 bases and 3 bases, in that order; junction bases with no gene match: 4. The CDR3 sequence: CASSLGQAHYEQYF. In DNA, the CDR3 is TGTGCCAGCAGCTTGGGACAGGCCCACTACGAGCAGTACTTC.

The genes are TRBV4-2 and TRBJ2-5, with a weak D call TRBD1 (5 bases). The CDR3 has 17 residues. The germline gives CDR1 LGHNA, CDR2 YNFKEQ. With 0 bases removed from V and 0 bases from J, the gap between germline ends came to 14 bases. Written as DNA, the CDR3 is TGTGCCAGCAGCCAAGACTTGGCCAGGGTGTACCAAGAGACCCAGTACTTC. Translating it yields CASSQDLARVYQETQYF.